Listed below are T cell receptor beta chains from one sample, sequenced in a study of blood T cell repertoires in COVID-19. Sequencing used immunoSEQ multiplex PCR; TCRdb keeps in-frame clones, though not all of them. The sample has just under 150,000 clones; around four fifths are singletons. The sequencing input was peripheral blood. The source is a human donor in a cohort sampled during active COVID-19. CDR3s leave out the opening cysteine and the closing phenylalanine or tryptophan. Each record gives: V gene, J gene, CDR3 length, CDR3 protein.

TRBV6-1	TRBJ2-3	13	ASSEPGGRGDTQY
TRBV29-1	TRBJ1-2	13	SVDRDRVYDYGYT
TRBV3-1/TRBV3-2	TRBJ1-4	13	ASSQGGGRAEKLF
TRBV30	TRBJ1-6	14	AWSVRGDRYNSPLH
TRBV30	TRBJ2-1	13	AWSKLAAGYNEQF
TRBV7-3	TRBJ2-3	13	ASSLGLGVTDTQY
TRBV2	TRBJ1-2	10	ASTLGDPGYT
TRBV6-6	TRBJ2-2	12	ASRLAANTGELF
TRBV28	TRBJ2-7	13	ASSSGRGVTYEQY
TRBV5-1	TRBJ2-3	12	ASSWTVSTDTQY
TRBV18	TRBJ1-4	10	ASSSSVEKLF
TRBV7-3	TRBJ1-1	11	ASSRQMNTEAF
TRBV6-2/TRBV6-3	TRBJ2-1	13	ASSGLAGGVNEQF
TRBV2	TRBJ1-6	15	ASSDRIRGGSNSPLH
TRBV6-6	TRBJ2-7	12	ASGRTGPSYEQY
TRBV24-1	TRBJ1-2	14	ATSDPTGDGVYGYT
TRBV2	TRBJ2-3	10	ASAGYTDTQY
TRBV7-9	TRBJ2-2	13	ASSLAGANTGELF
TRBV2	TRBJ2-6	14	ASIYRIGSGANVLT
TRBV4-1	TRBJ2-1	11	ASSQVGGNEQF
TRBV6-2/TRBV6-3	TRBJ1-4	10	ASSLLLGGLF
TRBV7-6	TRBJ2-5	15	ASSLERMVGPISAQY